This is a list of T cell receptor beta chains from one sample in a study of cytomegalovirus exposure and HLA in healthy donors. Method: immunoSEQ multiplex PCR; TCRdb's copy keeps in-frame clones and lacks some. In the table there are 310,000 or so clones, over 85% of which are singletons. Sequencing used PBMCs. These TCRs come from a woman aged 18 to 35 in good health and CMV-seronegative. The CDR3 runs from the conserved cysteine through the conserved F or W. A D gene is named only where the DNA matches it firmly. A row's size may be missing; if present it is once, few, many or a size class.

d_gene	v_gene	j_gene	abundance	CDR3aa	CDR3nt
NA	TRBV2	TRBJ1-6	NA	CASSEEVSPLHF	TGTGCCAGCAGTGAGGAGGTTTCCCCCCTCCACTTT
TRBD1	TRBV28	TRBJ2-5	NA	CASSPSGTGFGETQYF	TGTGCCAGCAGTCCTTCCGGGACAGGGTTTGGAGAGACCCAGTACTTC
NA	TRBV7-9	TRBJ1-1	NA	CASSLTLNTEAFF	TGTGCCAGCAGCCTCACTTTGAACACTGAAGCTTTCTTT
TRBD1	TRBV6-4	TRBJ2-1	few	CASSEGQDSNEQFF	TGTGCCAGCAGTGAGGGACAGGACAGCAATGAGCAGTTCTTC
TRBD2	TRBV7-9	TRBJ2-1	NA	CASSRGTSGGSSYNEQFF	TGTGCCAGCAGCCGAGGGACTAGCGGGGGTAGCTCCTACAATGAGCAGTTCTTC
NA	TRBV2	TRBJ2-1	NA	CASSTDSYNEQFF	TGTGCCAGCAGTACGGACAGTTACAATGAGCAGTTCTTC
NA	TRBV27	TRBJ2-7	NA	CASSLYSGSEQYF	TGTGCCAGCAGTTTATATTCGGGTAGCGAGCAGTACTTC
TRBD2	TRBV5-1	TRBJ2-5	few	CASSPGGGETQYF	TGCGCCAGCAGCCCCGGCGGGGGAGAGACCCAGTACTTC
TRBD2	TRBV11-2	TRBJ2-7	NA	CASSPLGGYYEQYF	TGTGCCAGCAGTCCGCTCGGGGGGTACTACGAGCAGTACTTC
TRBD1	TRBV7-9	TRBJ2-1	NA	CASSLALGQGAIYNEQFF	TGTGCCAGCAGCTTAGCGCTGGGACAGGGGGCGATCTACAATGAGCAGTTCTTC
TRBD1	TRBV7-9	TRBJ1-6	NA	CASSLSRDRDSPLHF	TGTGCCAGCAGCCTTTCCCGGGACAGGGATTCACCCCTCCACTTT
NA	TRBV10-2	TRBJ2-5	NA	CATRLQGGLETQYF	TGCGCCACCCGGCTGCAGGGTGGGTTAGAGACCCAGTACTTC
TRBD1	TRBV13	TRBJ2-7	NA	CASSSSPVTGDYEQYF	TGTGCCAGCAGCTCGTCTCCTGTGACAGGGGATTACGAGCAGTACTTC
TRBD2	TRBV5-4	TRBJ2-1	NA	CASSFRPGTKNNEQFF	TGTGCCAGCAGCTTCCGCCCCGGGACTAAGAACAATGAGCAGTTCTTC
NA	TRBV29-1	TRBJ1-2	NA	CSVVRVDRTYGYTF	TGCAGCGTTGTTAGAGTAGACAGAACCTATGGCTACACCTTC
TRBD1	TRBV6-5	TRBJ1-2	NA	CASRPDRGLRGYTF	TGTGCCAGCAGGCCGGACAGGGGGCTTCGAGGCTACACCTTC
NA	TRBV5-1	TRBJ1-1	NA	CASSLDSGFGTEAFF	TGCGCCAGCAGCTTGGACTCGGGGTTTGGAACTGAAGCTTTCTTT
NA	TRBV2	TRBJ1-1	NA	CASRGLLDTEAFF	TGTGCCAGCAGGGGGCTTTTGGACACTGAAGCTTTCTTT
NA	TRBV27	TRBJ2-7	NA	CASSLKGGQVLYEQYF	TGTGCCAGCAGTTTGAAAGGTGGGCAGGTCCTCTACGAGCAGTACTTC
NA	TRBV5-1	TRBJ2-3	NA	CASSFSGRSTDTQYF	TGCGCCAGCAGCTTCTCGGGGAGGAGCACAGATACGCAGTATTTT
TRBD2	TRBV9	TRBJ2-5	NA	CASSVASGGPGETQYF	TGTGCCAGCAGCGTAGCGAGCGGGGGGCCGGGGGAGACCCAGTACTTC
TRBD2	TRBV7-6	TRBJ2-5	NA	CASSPAGASSETQYF	TGTGCCAGCAGCCCAGCGGGGGCCTCGTCAGAGACCCAGTACTTC
NA	TRBV2	TRBJ2-7	NA	CASSEGTTGAYEQYF	TGTGCCAGCAGTGAAGGGACAACGGGGGCCTACGAGCAGTACTTC
NA	TRBV11-2	TRBJ2-7	NA	CASSLELAGRSYEQYF	TGTGCCAGCAGCTTAGAACTGGCAGGGCGATCCTACGAGCAGTACTTC
NA	TRBV15	TRBJ2-7	NA	CATSSLYEQYF	TGTGCCACCAGCAGTTTATACGAGCAGTACTTC
TRBD1	TRBV30	TRBJ1-1	NA	CAWGGDREVTEAFF	TGTGCCTGGGGCGGAGACAGGGAGGTCACTGAAGCTTTCTTT
TRBD1	TRBV5-1	TRBJ1-4	NA	CASSLGQGFNEKLFF	TGCGCCAGCAGCTTGGGACAGGGGTTTAATGAAAAACTGTTTTTT
TRBD2	TRBV7-9	TRBJ2-1	NA	CASSWVGSGDANNEQFF	TGTGCCAGCAGCTGGGTGGGTAGCGGGGACGCTAACAATGAGCAGTTCTTC
NA	TRBV2	TRBJ1-6	NA	CASSEARKSPLHF	TGTGCCAGCAGTGAAGCGAGGAAGTCACCCCTCCACTTT
TRBD2	TRBV7-8	TRBJ2-2	NA	CASSFSGGNTGELFF	TGTGCCAGCAGCTTCAGCGGGGGGAACACCGGGGAGCTGTTTTTT
NA	TRBV7-9	TRBJ1-1	NA	CASSPRGRVNTEAFF	TGTGCCAGCAGCCCCAGGGGAAGGGTGAACACTGAAGCTTTCTTT
TRBD2	TRBV6-5	TRBJ2-7	few	CASSPTGLLPYEQYF	TGTGCCAGCAGCCCGACGGGACTACTCCCCTACGAGCAGTACTTC
TRBD2	TRBV6-5	TRBJ2-7	NA	CASSISGNSYEQYF	TGTGCCAGCAGTATTAGCGGGAACTCCTACGAGCAGTACTTC
TRBD1	TRBV19	TRBJ1-4	NA	CASSMNGPGGREKLFF	TGTGCCAGTAGTATGAACGGACCAGGGGGAAGAGAAAAACTGTTTTTT
TRBD2	TRBV11-2	TRBJ2-7	few	CASSLAGGPYEQYF	TGTGCCAGCAGCTTAGCGGGGGGGCCCTACGAGCAGTACTTC
NA	TRBV6-6	TRBJ2-6	NA	CASSKDSSGANVLTF	TGTGCCAGCAGTAAAGACAGCTCTGGGGCCAACGTCCTGACTTTC
TRBD1	TRBV14	TRBJ1-1	NA	CASSQYDRAGTEAFF	TGTGCCAGCAGCCAATATGACAGGGCAGGGACTGAAGCTTTCTTT
TRBD1	TRBV9	TRBJ2-3	once	CASSAGGSTDTQYF	TGTGCCAGCAGCGCAGGGGGCAGCACAGATACGCAGTATTTT
TRBD1	TRBV19	TRBJ2-5	NA	CASSKVTGGPETQYF	TGTGCCAGTAGTAAGGTGACAGGGGGGCCAGAGACCCAGTACTTC
TRBD1	TRBV19	TRBJ1-2	NA	CASSQGATNYGYTF	TGTGCCAGTAGTCAGGGGGCAACTAACTATGGCTACACCTTC
TRBD1	TRBV7-3	TRBJ1-1	NA	CASSLRQGALTEAFF	TGTGCCAGCAGCTTACGACAGGGGGCGCTTACTGAAGCTTTCTTT
NA	TRBV5-6	TRBJ2-1	NA	CASSPPAHSYNEQFF	TGTGCCAGCAGCCCACCTGCGCATTCCTACAATGAGCAGTTCTTC
NA	TRBV29-1	TRBJ1-2	NA	CSVVDRNYGYTF	TGCAGCGTTGTCGACAGGAACTATGGCTACACCTTC
TRBD1	TRBV18	TRBJ1-2	NA	CASSPPGQGHGYTF	TGTGCCAGCTCACCACCGGGACAGGGGCATGGCTACACCTTC
NA	TRBV7-2	TRBJ1-4	NA	CASSLAGPRVNEKLFF	TGTGCCAGCAGCTTAGCGGGCCCGAGGGTGAATGAAAAACTGTTTTTT
TRBD1	TRBV18	TRBJ1-4	NA	CASSPMGTGGTNEKLFF	TGTGCCAGCTCACCTATGGGAACAGGGGGGACTAATGAAAAACTGTTTTTT
TRBD1	TRBV2	TRBJ1-4	NA	CASSGRQGANEKLFF	TGTGCCAGCAGTGGTCGACAGGGAGCTAATGAAAAACTGTTTTTT
TRBD1	TRBV10-3	TRBJ1-5	NA	CAIAGTGYQPQHF	TGTGCCATCGCCGGGACAGGGTATCAGCCCCAGCATTTT
NA	TRBV10-2	TRBJ1-6	NA	CASSDGSSYNSPLHF	TGCGCCAGCAGTGACGGGAGCTCCTATAATTCACCCCTCCACTTT
TRBD2	TRBV30	TRBJ2-3	NA	CAWTSGGLSTDTQYF	TGTGCCTGGACTAGCGGGGGCCTTAGCACAGATACGCAGTATTTT
NA	TRBV29-1	TRBJ1-1	NA	CSVGQYTEAFF	TGCAGCGTTGGTCAGTACACTGAAGCTTTCTTT
NA	TRBV7-6	TRBJ2-1	NA	CASSGGWQESYNEQFF	TGTGCCAGCAGCGGAGGTTGGCAGGAATCTTACAATGAGCAGTTCTTC
TRBD1	TRBV14	TRBJ2-1	NA	CASSSRQGLREQFF	TGTGCCAGCAGCAGTAGACAGGGCTTGCGCGAGCAGTTCTTC